This T cell receptor beta chain derives from a study of siplizumab effects on memory and regulatory T cells. Worth noting for this clone: The antigen is unknown.

Per sample, the assay covered approximately 94,000 TCR templates. Sequencing used immunoSEQ multiplex PCR; TCRdb keeps in-frame clones, though not all of them. The table has around 100,000 clones, approximately 91% seen once. Overall study findings and caveats: Sequences below about 10^-5 frequency were poorly captured, limiting mapping of alloreactive clones. Mappable CD4+ clones that were alloreactive averaged approximately 70% Treg-derived with siplizumab versus around 30% in controls.

The length of the CDR3 is 15 residues. Between the trimmed V and J ends, which lost 4 bases and 2 bases, there was a span of 12 bases. Germline V gene lookup returns CDR1 SGDLS and CDR2 YYNGEE. Material: non-Treg CD4+ T cells sorted from blood. The source of this sequence is a human donor in good health. The gene calls are TRBV9 and TRBJ2-2; D not certain. The CDR3 coding sequence is TGTGCCAGCAGCCCCCAGTTAGACAACACCGGGGAGCTGTTTTTT. This codes for CASSPQLDNTGELFF.